A selection of T cell receptor beta chains follows, all from one sample in a study of CD8 T cells in Susac syndrome. TCRdb reprocessed the immunoSEQ multiplex PCR reads with MiXCR, giving one entry per CDR3 protein. Seen here are about 200,000 distinct CDR3 sequences, nearly 97% observed once, and the top ten hold 0.093%. Sequenced input: CD4+ T cells from PBMCs. All receptors derive from a human donor with multiple sclerosis. Both conserved end residues are part of each CDR3. Each record gives: J gene, CDR3 length, V gene, CDR3 protein.

J: TRBJ1-6; length: 12; V: TRBV20-1; CDR3: CSVGPALAPLHF
J: TRBJ2-6; length: 17; V: TRBV12-3/TRBV12-4; CDR3: CASSPQTGIAGANVLTF
J: TRBJ1-1; length: 13; V: TRBV29-1; CDR3: CSVQTGLGTEAFF
J: TRBJ2-4; length: 9; V: TRBV28; CDR3: CASTLLKYF
J: TRBJ1-6; length: 18; V: TRBV12-3/TRBV12-4; CDR3: CASSLRGAGWMGNSPLHF
J: TRBJ2-5; length: 15; V: TRBV12-3/TRBV12-4; CDR3: CASSPTGTLQETQYF
J: TRBJ2-3; length: 13; V: TRBV30; CDR3: CAWLSGGYDTQYF
J: TRBJ2-7; length: 16; V: TRBV4-3; CDR3: CASSQGTGTILYEQYF
J: TRBJ1-2; length: 13; V: TRBV20-1; CDR3: CSASEASGYGYTF
J: TRBJ2-3; length: 15; V: TRBV11-1; CDR3: CASSLLAPVGDTQYF
J: TRBJ1-6; length: 14; V: TRBV12-3/TRBV12-4; CDR3: CASSRTPGNSPLHF
J: TRBJ2-7; length: 13; V: TRBV5-1; CDR3: CASSLVREYEQYF
J: TRBJ2-3; length: 16; V: TRBV9; CDR3: CASSVDSGTSTDTQYF
J: TRBJ1-6; length: 14; V: TRBV13; CDR3: CASSLGTGLSPLHF
J: TRBJ2-5; length: 14; V: TRBV5-1; CDR3: CASSLRLSQETQYF
J: TRBJ2-1; length: 11; V: TRBV20-1; CDR3: CSARGPTGQFF
J: TRBJ1-1; length: 13; V: TRBV30; CDR3: CAWNLFGNTEAFF
J: TRBJ2-5; length: 16; V: TRBV5-1; CDR3: CASSSRLAPEVQTQYF
J: TRBJ2-3; length: 15; V: TRBV7-9; CDR3: CASSSAFGGTDTQYF
J: TRBJ1-2; length: 14; V: TRBV3-1; CDR3: CASRPGQGARGYTF
J: TRBJ1-2; length: 15; V: TRBV20-1; CDR3: CSASSPDRVGYGYTF
J: TRBJ2-7; length: 15; V: TRBV2; CDR3: CASSEGVAKFYEQYF
J: TRBJ1-1; length: 12; V: TRBV30; CDR3: CAWRRRYTEAFF